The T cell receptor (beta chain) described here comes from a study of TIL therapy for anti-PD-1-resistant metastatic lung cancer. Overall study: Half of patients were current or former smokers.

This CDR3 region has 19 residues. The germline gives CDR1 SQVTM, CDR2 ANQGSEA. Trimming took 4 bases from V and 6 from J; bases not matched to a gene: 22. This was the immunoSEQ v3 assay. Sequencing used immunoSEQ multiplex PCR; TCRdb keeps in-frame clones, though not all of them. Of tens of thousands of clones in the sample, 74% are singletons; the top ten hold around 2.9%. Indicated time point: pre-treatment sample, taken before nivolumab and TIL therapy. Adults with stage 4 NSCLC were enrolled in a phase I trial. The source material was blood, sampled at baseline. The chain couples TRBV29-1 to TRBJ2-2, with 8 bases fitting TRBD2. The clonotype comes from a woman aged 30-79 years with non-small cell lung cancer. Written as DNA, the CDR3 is TGCAGCGTTGTTCTTCTACTAGGCGAGCGGGAGAGGTTCTCCGGGGAGCTGTTTTTT. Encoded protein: CSVVLLLGERERFSGELFF.